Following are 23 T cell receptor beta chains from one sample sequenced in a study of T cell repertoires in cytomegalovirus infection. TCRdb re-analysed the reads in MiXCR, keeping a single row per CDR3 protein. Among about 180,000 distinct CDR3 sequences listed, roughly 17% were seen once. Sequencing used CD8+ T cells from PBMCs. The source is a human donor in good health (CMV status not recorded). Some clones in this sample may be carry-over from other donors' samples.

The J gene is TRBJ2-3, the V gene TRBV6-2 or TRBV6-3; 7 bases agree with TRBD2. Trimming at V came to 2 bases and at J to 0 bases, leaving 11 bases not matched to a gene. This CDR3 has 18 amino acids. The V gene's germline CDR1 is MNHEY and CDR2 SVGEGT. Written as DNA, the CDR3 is TGTGCCAGCAGTTACGTGAGTGGGGGGGGGGAAAGCACAGATACGCAGTATTTT. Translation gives CASSYVSGGGESTDTQYF.

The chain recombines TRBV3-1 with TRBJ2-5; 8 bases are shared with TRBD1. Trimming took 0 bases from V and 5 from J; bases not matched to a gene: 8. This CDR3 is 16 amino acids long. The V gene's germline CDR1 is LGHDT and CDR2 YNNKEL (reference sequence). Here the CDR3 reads CASSQEFRGPSETQYF. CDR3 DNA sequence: TGTGCCAGCAGCCAAGAGTTCAGGGGGCCCTCGGAGACCCAGTACTTC.

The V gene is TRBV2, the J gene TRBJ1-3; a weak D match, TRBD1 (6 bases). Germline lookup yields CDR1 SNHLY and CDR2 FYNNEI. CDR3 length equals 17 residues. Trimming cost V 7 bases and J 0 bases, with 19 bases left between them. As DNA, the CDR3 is TGTGCCAGCATAGGGCCCCCAGGGGAGATCTCTGGAAACACCATATATTTT. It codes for CASIGPPGEISGNTIYF.

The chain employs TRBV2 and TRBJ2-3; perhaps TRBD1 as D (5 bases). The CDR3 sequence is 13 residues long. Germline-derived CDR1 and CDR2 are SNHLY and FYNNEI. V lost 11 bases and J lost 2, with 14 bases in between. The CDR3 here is CAQKTEFTDTQYF. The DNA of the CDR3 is TGTGCCCAAAAGACAGAGTTCACAGATACGCAGTATTTT.

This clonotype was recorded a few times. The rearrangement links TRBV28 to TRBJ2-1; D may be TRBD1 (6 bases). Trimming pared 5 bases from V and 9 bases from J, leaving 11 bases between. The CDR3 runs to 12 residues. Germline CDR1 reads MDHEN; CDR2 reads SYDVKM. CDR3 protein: CASSARGAEQFF. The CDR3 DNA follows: TGTGCCAGCAGTGCCAGGGGTGCTGAGCAGTTCTTC.

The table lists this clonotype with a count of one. This CDR3 reads CASSWTKSNQPQHF. DNA for the CDR3: TGCGCCAGCAGTTGGACGAAGAGCAATCAGCCCCAGCATTTT. The chain has TRBV4-3 and TRBJ1-5, with unresolved D. The CDR3 consists of 14 residues. V was cut by 6 bases and J by 1 base, with 10 bases left in between. The germline gives CDR1 LGHNA, CDR2 YSLEER.

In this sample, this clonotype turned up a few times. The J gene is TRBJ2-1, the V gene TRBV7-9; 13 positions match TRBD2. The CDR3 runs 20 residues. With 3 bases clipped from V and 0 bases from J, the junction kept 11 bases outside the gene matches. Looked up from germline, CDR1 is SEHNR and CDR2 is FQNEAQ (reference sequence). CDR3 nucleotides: TGTGCCAGCAGCTTTTCCCCGGGACTAGCGGGGATTAGCTCCTACAATGAGCAGTTCTTC. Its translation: CASSFSPGLAGISSYNEQFF.

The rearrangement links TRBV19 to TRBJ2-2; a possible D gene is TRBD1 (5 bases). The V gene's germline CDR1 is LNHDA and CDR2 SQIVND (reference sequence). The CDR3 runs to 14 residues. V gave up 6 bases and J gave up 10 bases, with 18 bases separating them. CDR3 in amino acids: CASSARQWVEELFF. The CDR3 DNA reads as TGTGCCAGTAGCGCTAGACAGTGGGTCGAGGAGCTGTTTTTT.

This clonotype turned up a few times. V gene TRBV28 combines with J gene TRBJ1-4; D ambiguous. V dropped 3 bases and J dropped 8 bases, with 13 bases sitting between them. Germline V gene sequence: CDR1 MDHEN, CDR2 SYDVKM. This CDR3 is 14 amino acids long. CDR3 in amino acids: CASSLDRVREKLFF. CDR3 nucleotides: TGTGCCAGCAGTTTGGATAGGGTTCGCGAAAAACTGTTTTTT.

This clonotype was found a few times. The CDR3 sequence is CASSLVNMSQEAFF. CDR3 in DNA: TGTGCCAGCAGCTTGGTAAATATGTCCCAAGAAGCTTTCTTT. This rearrangement joins TRBV5-4 to TRBJ1-1; D ambiguous. V lost 0 bases to trimming and J lost 8 bases, with 14 bases between them. CDR1 SGHNT and CDR2 YYREEE come from the germline V gene (reference sequence). This CDR3 has 14 residues.

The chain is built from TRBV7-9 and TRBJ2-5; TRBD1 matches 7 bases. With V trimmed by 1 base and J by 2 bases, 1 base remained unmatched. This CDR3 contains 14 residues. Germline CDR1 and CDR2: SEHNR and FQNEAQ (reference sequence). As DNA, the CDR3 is TGTGCCAGCAGCTTAGAGGACAGGCAAGAGACCCAGTACTTC. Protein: CASSLEDRQETQYF.

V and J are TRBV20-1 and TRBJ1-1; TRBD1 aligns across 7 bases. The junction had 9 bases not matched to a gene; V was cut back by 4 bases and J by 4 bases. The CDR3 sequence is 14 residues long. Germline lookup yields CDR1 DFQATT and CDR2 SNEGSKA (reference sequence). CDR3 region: CSATTNRGGTEAFF. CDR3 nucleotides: TGCAGTGCTACCACTAACAGGGGAGGCACTGAAGCTTTCTTT.

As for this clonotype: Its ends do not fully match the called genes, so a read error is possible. This CDR3 reads CASSQFPGTLYNEQIF. CDR3 coding DNA: TGTGCCAGCAGTCAATTTCCCGGGACTCTATACAATGAGCAGATCTTC. The chain employs TRBV6-8 and TRBJ2-1; weak D call: TRBD2 (6 bases). The V gene's germline CDR1 is MNHGY and CDR2 SAAAGT. CDR3 length equals 16 residues.

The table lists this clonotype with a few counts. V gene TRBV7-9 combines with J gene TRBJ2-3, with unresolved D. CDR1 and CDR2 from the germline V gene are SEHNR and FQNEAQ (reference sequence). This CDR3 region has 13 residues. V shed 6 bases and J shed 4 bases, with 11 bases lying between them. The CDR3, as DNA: TGTGCCAGCAGTGGACCAAACCCAGATACGCAGTATTTT. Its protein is CASSGPNPDTQYF.

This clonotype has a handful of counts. The CDR3 sequence is CRKTGGVAVNTEAFF. Here the CDR3 DNA reads TGCAGAAAGACAGGGGGCGTGGCGGTGAACACTGAAGCTTTCTTT. The gene calls are TRBV20-1 and TRBJ1-1, with 10 bases aligning to TRBD1. The CDR3 spans 15 residues. Per germline, CDR1 DFQATT and CDR2 SNEGSKA (reference sequence).

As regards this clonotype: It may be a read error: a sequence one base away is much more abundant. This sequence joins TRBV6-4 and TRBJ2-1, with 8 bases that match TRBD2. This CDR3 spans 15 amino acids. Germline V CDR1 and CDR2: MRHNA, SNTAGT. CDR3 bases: TGTGCCAGCAGTCCATTGGCGGGGGGCTACAATGAGCAGCTCTTC. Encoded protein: CASSPLAGGYNEQLF.

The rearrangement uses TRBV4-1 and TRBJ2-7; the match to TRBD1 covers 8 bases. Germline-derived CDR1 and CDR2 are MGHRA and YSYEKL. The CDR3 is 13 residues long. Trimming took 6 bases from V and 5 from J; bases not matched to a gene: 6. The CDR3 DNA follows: TGCGCCAGCAGAAAGGACAGGGTCGACGAGCAGTACTTC. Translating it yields CASRKDRVDEQYF.

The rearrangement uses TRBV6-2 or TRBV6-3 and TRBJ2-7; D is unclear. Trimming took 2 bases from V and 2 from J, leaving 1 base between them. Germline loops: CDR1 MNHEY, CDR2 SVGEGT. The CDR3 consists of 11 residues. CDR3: CASSYTYEQYF. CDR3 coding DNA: TGTGCCAGCAGTTACACCTACGAGCAGTACTTC.

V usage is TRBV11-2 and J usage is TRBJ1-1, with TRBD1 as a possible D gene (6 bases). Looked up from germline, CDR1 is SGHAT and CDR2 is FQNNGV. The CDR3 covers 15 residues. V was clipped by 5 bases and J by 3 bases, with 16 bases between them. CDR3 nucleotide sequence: TGTGCCAGCAGCATAAACAGGAGGGGGGACACTGAAGCTTTCTTT. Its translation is CASSINRRGDTEAFF.

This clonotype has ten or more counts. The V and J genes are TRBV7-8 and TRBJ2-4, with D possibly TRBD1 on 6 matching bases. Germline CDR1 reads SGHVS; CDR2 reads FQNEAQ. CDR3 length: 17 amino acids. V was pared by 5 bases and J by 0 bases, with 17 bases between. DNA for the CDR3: TGTGCCAGCAGCCCCCGGGACAAAATTATAGCCAAAAACATTCAGTACTTC. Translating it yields CASSPRDKIIAKNIQYF.

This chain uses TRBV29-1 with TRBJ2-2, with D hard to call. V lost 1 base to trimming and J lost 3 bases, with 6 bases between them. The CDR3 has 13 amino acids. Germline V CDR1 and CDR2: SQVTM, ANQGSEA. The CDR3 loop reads CSVEAVYTGELFF. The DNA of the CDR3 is TGCAGCGTTGAAGCGGTTTACACCGGGGAGCTGTTTTTT.

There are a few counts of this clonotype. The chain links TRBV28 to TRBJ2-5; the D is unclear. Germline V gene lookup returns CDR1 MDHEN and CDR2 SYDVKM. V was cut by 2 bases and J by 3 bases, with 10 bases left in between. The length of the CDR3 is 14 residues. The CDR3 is CASSLDSGEETQYF. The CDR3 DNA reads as TGTGCCAGCAGTTTAGATTCGGGTGAAGAGACCCAGTACTTC.

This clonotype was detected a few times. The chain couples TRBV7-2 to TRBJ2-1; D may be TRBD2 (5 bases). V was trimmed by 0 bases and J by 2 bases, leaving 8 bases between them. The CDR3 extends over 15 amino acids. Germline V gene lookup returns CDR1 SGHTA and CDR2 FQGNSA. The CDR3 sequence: CASSLARGTYNEQFF. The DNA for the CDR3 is TGTGCCAGCAGCTTAGCTCGGGGAACCTACAATGAGCAGTTCTTC. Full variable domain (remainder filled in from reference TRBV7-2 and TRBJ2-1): GAGVSQSPSNKVTEKGKDVELRCDPISGHTALYWYRQSLGQGLEFLIYFQGNSAPDKSGLPSDRFSAERTGGSVSTLTIQRTQQEDSAVYLCASSLARGTYNEQFFGPGTRLTVL.